A single sample gave rise to the 26 T cell receptor beta chains below, sequenced in a study of T cell responses to AZD1222 COVID-19 vaccine. The assay was immunoSEQ multiplex PCR, and TCRdb's table has in-frame clones only and misses some. Of roughly 100,000 clones in the sample, roughly 87% are singletons; the top ten hold roughly 45%. The sample consisted of peripheral blood, taken 28 days after the second AZD1222 dose. The receptors were gathered from an adult who received the AZD1222 COVID-19 vaccine.

The genes are TRBV19 and TRBJ2-7; D possibly corresponds to TRBD2 (5 bases). The V and J ends lost 4 bases and 2 bases respectively, with 9 bases between them. The CDR3 runs to 13 residues. From germline, CDR1 is LNHDA and CDR2 SQIVND (reference sequence). CDR3 region: CASSRILAYEQYF. Written as DNA, the CDR3 is TGTGCCAGTAGTAGAATACTAGCCTACGAGCAGTACTTC.

The chain couples TRBV11-1 to TRBJ2-7, with D possibly being TRBD1 or TRBD2 (5 bases each). Germline V gene lookup returns CDR1 SGHAT and CDR2 FQDESV (reference sequence). This CDR3 has 12 amino acids. Trimming stripped 5 bases from V and 12 bases from J, with 17 bases between. The CDR3 sequence: CASSLIEGPPYF. The CDR3 DNA reads as TGTGCCAGCAGCCTCATCGAGGGGCCTCCGTACTTC.

The rearrangement links TRBV15 to TRBJ2-1; 10 nucleotides agree with TRBD2. Germline V lookup: CDR1 LNHNV, CDR2 YYDKDF (reference sequence). This CDR3 has 18 residues. J was trimmed by 4 bases and V by 0 bases; bases with no gene match: 9. CDR3 loop: CATSREDPGTSAYNEQFF. In DNA form, the CDR3 reads TGTGCCACCAGCAGAGAAGATCCCGGGACTAGCGCATACAATGAGCAGTTCTTC.

J is TRBJ2-1 and V is TRBV19; the D call may be TRBD1 or TRBD2 (5 bases each). CDR1 is LNHDA, CDR2 SQIVND, per germline (reference sequence). Trimming took off 6 bases at V and 6 bases at J, with 18 bases between the two ends. The CDR3 runs to 15 residues. The CDR3 spells CASSPRKGRGNEQFF. The CDR3 DNA reads as TGTGCCAGTAGCCCCCGGAAGGGACGGGGCAATGAGCAGTTCTTC.

V gene TRBV5-1 combines with J gene TRBJ2-7, with D possibly TRBD2 on 6 matching bases. The germline gives CDR1 SGHRS, CDR2 YFSETQ. The germline V and J ends were trimmed by 2 bases and 7 bases, with 16 bases remaining between them. CDR3 length: 14 residues. This CDR3 is CASSLSGTGGEQYF. The CDR3, as DNA: TGCGCCAGCAGCTTATCTGGGACTGGCGGGGAGCAGTACTTC.

This chain joins TRBV24-1 and TRBJ1-1; D is uncertain. There are 14 residues in the CDR3. V shed 2 bases and J shed 1 base, with 7 bases lying between them. Germline CDR1 is KGHDR and CDR2 is SFDVKD. The CDR3 DNA follows: TGTGCCACCAGTGATTCTGGCGGGAACACTGAAGCTTTCTTT. Protein sequence: CATSDSGGNTEAFF.

A word on this clone: Distinct nucleotide sequences in the sample also encode this CDR3. The rearrangement joins TRBV7-3 to TRBJ2-3; D unclear. This CDR3 is 13 amino acids long. V gave up 0 bases and J gave up 2 bases, with 3 bases separating them. Germline V gene sequence: CDR1 SGHTA, CDR2 FQGTGA. CDR3 sequence reads: CASSLTPTDTQYF. The CDR3 DNA sequence: TGTGCCAGCAGCTTAACGCCCACAGATACGCAGTATTTT.

In DNA form, the CDR3 reads TGTGCCAGCAGCTTACAGGGGGTTTCTAATGAAAAACTGTTTTTT. This sequence encodes CASSLQGVSNEKLFF. The V gene is TRBV7-6, the J gene TRBJ1-4, with TRBD1 matching 7 bases. After removal of 2 bases from V and 3 bases from J, the junction contained 3 bases not matched to a gene. The CDR3 sequence is 15 residues long. Germline V gene lookup returns CDR1 SGHVS and CDR2 FNYEAQ.

The J gene is TRBJ2-1, the V gene TRBV4-2; 9 bases fit TRBD2. V trimming: 3 bases; J trimming: 7 bases; junction bases outside the gene matches: 10. Germline V lookup: CDR1 LGHNA, CDR2 YNFKEQ. The CDR3 is 16 residues long. CDR3 sequence (DNA): TGTGCCAGCAGCCAGAACTTAGCGGGAGCCTCGAATGAGCAGTTCTTC. Translated, it gives CASSQNLAGASNEQFF.

The gene calls are TRBV28 and TRBJ2-1, with 7 nucleotides matching TRBD2. The J segment lost 3 bases and the V segment lost 3 bases, leaving 8 bases of the junction unmatched. CDR1 is MDHEN, CDR2 SYDVKM, per germline. This CDR3 region has 16 residues. The chain's CDR3 is CASSFGARGVYNEQFF. Written as DNA, the CDR3 is TGTGCCAGCAGTTTCGGGGCCCGGGGGGTCTACAATGAGCAGTTCTTC.

The V gene is TRBV2, the J gene TRBJ1-2; D call uncertain. The CDR3 has 14 residues. Per germline, CDR1 SNHLY and CDR2 FYNNEI. Trimming pared 4 bases from V and 4 bases from J, leaving 13 bases between. CDR3: CASSVTWATYGYTF. CDR3 DNA: TGTGCCAGCAGTGTTACTTGGGCCACCTATGGCTACACCTTC. The whole variable domain, filled in from reference TRBV2 and TRBJ1-2, reads EPEVTQTPSHQVTQMGQEVILRCVPISNHLYFYWYRQILGQKVEFLVSFYNNEISEKSEIFDDQFSVERPDGSNFTLKIRSTKLEDSAMYFCASSVTWATYGYTFGSGTRLTVV.

This clone was seen repeatedly, ten times or more. The chain links TRBV28 to TRBJ1-1; tentatively, D is TRBD1 (6 bases). V lost 3 bases and J 4 bases, leaving 18 bases between the germline ends. The CDR3 has 16 amino acids. Germline V CDR1 and CDR2: MDHEN, SYDVKM. The CDR3 sequence is CASSFQPTGLGTEAFF. CDR3 nucleotides: TGTGCCAGCAGTTTCCAGCCGACAGGCTTAGGCACTGAAGCTTTCTTT. Full variable domain (outside the CDR3, taken from reference TRBV28 and TRBJ1-1): DVKVTQSSRYLVKRTGEKVFLECVQDMDHENMFWYRQDPGLGLRLIYFSYDVKMKEKGDIPEGYSVSREKKERFSLILESASTNQTSMYLCASSFQPTGLGTEAFFGQGTRLTVV.

This clone was found a few times. The chain carries TRBV5-4 and TRBJ2-7; D may correspond to TRBD1 or TRBD2 (5 bases each). Germline V gene data show CDR1 as SGHNT and CDR2 as YYREEE (reference sequence). V lost 4 bases and J 4 bases, leaving 15 bases between the germline ends. CDR3 size: 14 residues. The CDR3 sequence: CASSHGAEAYEQYF. CDR3 coding DNA: TGTGCCAGCAGCCACGGGGCTGAAGCTTACGAGCAGTACTTC.

This rearrangement joins TRBV18 to TRBJ1-5; maybe TRBD1 (5 bases). Trimming left V 0 bases short and J 4 bases short, with 13 bases between. This CDR3 comprises 16 residues. Germline assignment: CDR1 KGHSH and CDR2 LQKENI. The DNA for the CDR3 is TGTGCCAGCTCACCACCGGGAGGGGCTGGTAATCAGCCCCAGCATTTT. Translating gives CASSPPGGAGNQPQHF.

This chain connects TRBV11-2 to TRBJ2-5; D may be TRBD1 or TRBD2 (5 bases each). V dropped 1 base and J dropped 4 bases, with 7 bases sitting between them. Germline loops: CDR1 SGHAT, CDR2 FQNNGV. CDR3 length equals 13 residues. The CDR3 loop is CASSLGGRETQYF. CDR3 DNA: TGTGCCAGCAGCTTAGGGGGGAGAGAGACCCAGTACTTC. The complete variable domain, with remaining parts taken from reference TRBV11-2 and TRBJ2-5, reads EAGVAQSPRYKIIEKRQSVAFWCNPISGHATLYWYQQILGQGPKLLIQFQNNGVVDDSQLPKDRFSAERLKGVDSTLKIQPAKLEDSAVYLCASSLGGRETQYFGPGTRLLVL.

CDR3 protein: CASSPRAYREQYF. CDR3 nucleotide sequence: TGTGCCAGCAGCCCAAGGGCCTATCGGGAGCAGTACTTC. The chain combines TRBV7-2 with TRBJ2-7; D uncertain. CDR3 size: 13 residues. Looked up from germline, CDR1 is SGHTA and CDR2 is FQGNSA. V gave up 5 bases and J gave up 7 bases, with 15 bases separating them.

The sample holds a few counts of this clone. The rearrangement uses TRBV7-2 and TRBJ2-1, with a possible D match to TRBD1 (6 bases). The CDR3 sequence is 12 residues long. With 5 bases removed from V and 9 bases from J, the gap between germline ends came to 11 bases. The germline V gene encodes CDR1 SGHTA and CDR2 FQGNSA. The DNA of the CDR3 is TGTGCCAGCAGCCTCTGGGGGCGTGAGCAGTTCTTC. This encodes CASSLWGREQFF.

Of note for this clone: The same CDR3 can be traced to other DNA sequences in this sample. The chain joins TRBV11-2 to TRBJ2-7; 14 nucleotides line up with TRBD2. This CDR3 contains 15 residues. Germline assignment: CDR1 SGHAT and CDR2 FQNNGV. The V segment lost 3 bases and the J segment 4 bases; nucleotides outside the gene matches: 2. CDR3 sequence reads: CASSLGLAGVYEQYF. CDR3 nucleotide sequence: TGTGCCAGCAGCTTGGGACTAGCGGGAGTTTACGAGCAGTACTTC.

This clone appeared once. V is TRBV19 and J is TRBJ2-7, with unresolved D. The germline CDR1 and CDR2 sequences are LNHDA and SQIVND (reference sequence). The CDR3 extends over 15 amino acids. With 0 bases removed from V and 6 bases from J, the gap between germline ends came to 15 bases. The CDR3 reads CASSIDFVLGAEQYF. CDR3 in DNA: TGTGCCAGTAGTATAGATTTCGTGCTTGGAGCCGAGCAGTACTTC.

This chain uses TRBV19 with TRBJ2-1, with D tentatively TRBD1 or TRBD2 (5 bases each). Between the trimmed V and J ends, which lost 5 bases and 0 bases, there was a span of 11 bases. CDR3 length: 15 residues. Germline V gene data show CDR1 as LNHDA and CDR2 as SQIVND (reference sequence). DNA for the CDR3: TGTGCCAGTAGTTTCGGGACCTCCTCCTACAATGAGCAGTTCTTC. As protein: CASSFGTSSYNEQFF.

V usage is TRBV3-1 (or the pseudogene TRBV3-2) and J usage is TRBJ1-4; tentative D call: TRBD1 (6 bases). Germline CDR1 and CDR2: LGHDT and YNNKEL (reference sequence). The V gene lost 2 bases and the J gene lost 4 bases, with 11 bases spanning the gap. The CDR3 extends over 15 amino acids. The CDR3 nucleotides are TGTGCCAGCAGCCAATACAGGGACCTTAATGAAAAACTGTTTTTT. Protein: CASSQYRDLNEKLFF.

In its sample, this clone was seen once. The rearrangement joins TRBV14 to TRBJ1-4; D gene uncertain. Per the germline V gene, CDR1 is SGHDN and CDR2 is FVKESK. The CDR3 contains 14 residues. Trimming pared 2 bases from V and 5 bases from J, leaving 9 bases between. The chain's CDR3 is CASSQRRWNEKLFF. In DNA, the CDR3 is TGTGCCAGCAGCCAACGCAGGTGGAATGAAAAACTGTTTTTT.

The CDR3 region has the DNA TGTGCCAGCCGGGGGTCGGCGGTTGAGCAGTTCTTC. It is translated as CASRGSAVEQFF. J is TRBJ2-1 and V is TRBV28, with a tentative D call TRBD2 (6 bases). Germline V gene lookup returns CDR1 MDHEN and CDR2 SYDVKM. The length of the CDR3 is 12 residues. The ends were cut back, 8 bases at V and 9 bases at J, with 14 bases in the middle.

The chain links TRBV27 to TRBJ1-5; D remains unclear. Between the trimmed V and J ends, which lost 4 bases and 1 base, there was a span of 8 bases. This CDR3 is built from 14 residues. Germline values: CDR1 MNHEY, CDR2 SMNVEV (reference sequence). The CDR3 protein is CASSYDRSNQPQHF. The DNA of the CDR3 is TGTGCCAGCAGTTACGACCGAAGCAATCAGCCCCAGCATTTT.

The rearrangement joins TRBV9 to TRBJ1-1; weak D call: TRBD1 (5 bases). Trimming took 0 bases from V and 2 from J, leaving 14 bases between them. Germline assignment: CDR1 SGDLS and CDR2 YYNGEE. The length of the CDR3 is 16 residues. The CDR3 bases are TGTGCCAGCAGCGTAGCGCCCCCTGGGGGTAACACTGAAGCTTTCTTT. Its protein product is CASSVAPPGGNTEAFF.

This clone has more than one count but fewer than ten. This chain links TRBV5-1 with TRBJ2-7; D could derive from TRBD1 or TRBD2 (5 bases each). CDR1 and CDR2 (germline): SGHRS, YFSETQ. Trimming removed 0 bases from V and 6 bases from J, with 13 bases in between. This CDR3 comprises 14 residues. The CDR3 nucleotides are TGCGCCAGCAGCTTGGGGGGGTCACTGGCCGAGCAGTACTTC. Its translation is CASSLGGSLAEQYF.